The clone carrying this TCR beta chain came up once. This record comes from a study of cytomegalovirus exposure and HLA in healthy donors. Nominally healthy donors provided the samples, though records likely missed some immune exposures. The CDR3 is 17 amino acids. Per germline, CDR1 LNHDA and CDR2 SQIVND (reference sequence). V shed 1 base, J shed 7 bases, and the junction held 11 bases outside the gene matches. Use of 60 Vbeta and 13 Jbeta primers characterized the PCR. Clones were sequenced by immunoSEQ multiplex PCR, and TCRdb holds only the in-frame ones, with some missing. The sample gives approximately 76,000 clones, 65% to 85% of which show up once; 15% to 20% is in the top ten.

Input material: PBMCs. The chain has TRBV19 and TRBJ2-1; TRBD2 aligns across 9 bases. The receptor was isolated from a woman in her 40s in good health and CMV-seropositive. CDR3 DNA sequence: TGTGCCAGTAGTATAGTTAGTTGGCGGGAGGGAGTTAATGAGCAGTTCTTC. Translating it yields CASSIVSWREGVNEQFF.